Listed below are T cell receptor beta chains from one sample, sequenced in a study of sequential checkpoint blockade in melanoma. TCRdb's copy holds only in-frame clones and misses some; the assay was immunoSEQ multiplex PCR. The sample includes fewer than 20,000 clones, 56% of them seen just once. Here the sequenced sample was CD8+ T cells sorted from blood (inferred from file names), taken from a patient given nivolumab and ipilimumab in sequence. The receptors here all came from a human donor with melanoma. Each CDR3 is given with its conserved first and last residue. D genes are given only for firm matches. Clone size appears in some rows only: once, few, many, or a class for an expanded clone.

j_call v_call clone_size d_call cdr3_length cdr3_nt cdr3_aa
TRBJ1-4 TRBV11-2 . TRBD1 15 TGTGCCAGCAGCTACAGGGGGCGGACAATTGAAAAACTGTTTTTT CASSYRGRTIEKLFF
TRBJ2-3 TRBV4-1 . TRBD2 17 TGCGCCAGCAGCCTCGGTGGGGGGGGAGTAGGCACAGATACGCAGTATTTT CASSLGGGGVGTDTQYF
TRBJ2-7 TRBV27 . TRBD1 15 TGTGCCAGCACAGGAGCCTCAGGGGGTCTCTACGAGCAGTACTTC CASTGASGGLYEQYF
TRBJ1-2 TRBV11-3 . . 14 TGTGCCAGCAGCTCGGACAGCTGCTATGATGGCTACACCTTC CASSSDSCYDGYTF
TRBJ2-2 TRBV4-2 . TRBD2 19 TGTGCCAGCAGCCCACGGTTGGGCAGCGGGGGTTCAAACACCGGGGAGCTGTTTTTT CASSPRLGSGGSNTGELFF
TRBJ1-5 TRBV28 few . 14 TGTGCCAGCAGTTTAACCCAGCGATATCAGCCCCAGCATTTT CASSLTQRYQPQHF
TRBJ1-1 TRBV7-9 once . 14 TGTGCCAGCAGCGAACAGGGTTGGAGCACTGAAGCTTTCTTT CASSEQGWSTEAFF
TRBJ2-3 TRBV19 . . 15 TGTGCCAGTAGTATGGTGAGCGGATACACAGATACGCAGTATTTT CASSMVSGYTDTQYF
TRBJ2-1 TRBV6-5 few TRBD1 13 TGTGCCAGCGGAGGACAGGTGTACAATGAGCAGTTCTTC CASGGQVYNEQFF
TRBJ2-7 TRBV5-1 . TRBD1 14 TGCGCCAGCAGCACAACAGGGGCCGCCTACGAGCAGTACTTC CASSTTGAAYEQYF
TRBJ1-5 TRBV28 . TRBD1 17 TGTGCCAGCCGGAGGTTGGGACAGGATTATAGCAATCAGCCCCAGCATTTT CASRRLGQDYSNQPQHF
TRBJ1-5 TRBV7-2 . . 15 TGTGCCAGCAGCTTAGTTGGAGGTAGCAATCAGCCCCAGCATTTT CASSLVGGSNQPQHF
TRBJ2-7 TRBV6-1 . . 15 TGTGCCAGCCGATTCGAGACAGGAAACTCCTACGAGCAGTACTTC CASRFETGNSYEQYF
TRBJ2-5 TRBV27 medium-sized TRBD2 14 TGTGCCAGCAAATCGAGGGGAGGGCGTGAGACCCAGTACTTC CASKSRGGRETQYF
TRBJ2-7 TRBV6-1 . . 14 TGTGCCAGCAGTGTGGGCAGTTCCTCCTACGAGCAGTACTTC CASSVGSSSYEQYF
TRBJ1-2 TRBV7-9 few TRBD1 16 TGTGCCAGCAGTTTATCCCCAGGGGGGAAGGACTATGGCTACACCTTC CASSLSPGGKDYGYTF
TRBJ2-5 TRBV6-6 few TRBD2 15 TGTGCCAGCAGCTCCTCGGGGGGTTTACAAGAGACCCAGTACTTC CASSSSGGLQETQYF
TRBJ1-5 TRBV6-5 . . 13 TGTGCCAGCAGAACAGGGTACAATCAGCCCCAGCATTTT CASRTGYNQPQHF
TRBJ2-5 TRBV9 . TRBD1 15 TGTGCCAGCAGCCCATCGACAGGGTATGCGGAGACCCAGTACTTC CASSPSTGYAETQYF
TRBJ1-1 TRBV28 . TRBD1 15 TGTGCCAGCAGTTCCCAATCAGGGGGCCGGACTGAAGCTTTCTTT CASSSQSGGRTEAFF
TRBJ2-3 TRBV7-3 . TRBD1 18 TGTGCCAGCAGCCTTAGGTCCCGGACAGGGCCTAGCACAGATACGCAGTATTTT CASSLRSRTGPSTDTQYF
TRBJ2-3 TRBV7-2 . TRBD2 15 TGTGCCAGCAGGGAAAGCGGGGGTTACACAGATACGCAGTATTTT CASRESGGYTDTQYF
TRBJ2-7 TRBV27 . . 15 TGTGCCAGCAGTCTCGGGGCGGGGGCTTCCTACGAGCAGTACTTC CASSLGAGASYEQYF
TRBJ1-5 TRBV6-5 . . 13 TGTGCCAGCAGCCTTGCAGGTAATCAGCCCCAGCATTTT CASSLAGNQPQHF
TRBJ1-2 TRBV7-1 . TRBD1 14 TGTGCCAGCAGCCCGGGACAGGGGGCGTATGGCTACACCTTC CASSPGQGAYGYTF
TRBJ2-2 TRBV9 . . 13 TGTGCCAGCAGCGCTATGAACACCGGGGAGCTGTTTTTT CASSAMNTGELFF
TRBJ2-7 TRBV11-3 . TRBD1 14 TGTGCCAGCAGTACCGGGACAGGGACCTACGAGCAGTACTTC CASSTGTGTYEQYF
TRBJ2-7 TRBV28 . . 15 TGTGCCAGCAGTTCGACAGGTTTGGCACTGGACGAGCAGTACTTC CASSSTGLALDEQYF
TRBJ1-2 TRBV5-1 . . 16 TGCGCCAGCAGCTTGGCCGCCGGGGGGGGAGACTATGGCTACACCTTC CASSLAAGGGDYGYTF
TRBJ2-5 TRBV9 few TRBD1 16 TGTGCCAGCAGCTCTGAAACAGGGGGCTTGGGGGAGACCCAGTACTTC CASSSETGGLGETQYF
TRBJ1-2 TRBV5-4 few TRBD1 18 TGTGCCAGCAGCCCGGGGGCAGGGGGTCCCATCCTTAACTATGGCTACACCTTC CASSPGAGGPILNYGYTF
TRBJ2-5 TRBV6-4 few . 13 TGTGCCAGCAGTCCCATGGCGAGGGAGACCCAGTACTTC CASSPMARETQYF
TRBJ2-5 TRBV18 few . 16 TGTGCCAGCTCACTGTCAGGAATTTTGGCTGTGGAGACCCAGTACTTC CASSLSGILAVETQYF
TRBJ2-1 TRBV6-1 few TRBD1 15 TGTGCCAGCAGGGCCGGACAGGGGTCCCCCTTTGAGCAGTTCTTC CASRAGQGSPFEQFF
TRBJ2-3 TRBV28 . TRBD2 14 TGTGCCAGCAGACTAGCGGGGGTCACAGATACGCAGTATTTT CASRLAGVTDTQYF
TRBJ2-7 TRBV5-1 medium-sized TRBD1 15 TGCGCCAGCAGCTTGGTGACAGGGGGAGGCTACGAGCAGTACTTC CASSLVTGGGYEQYF
TRBJ2-1 TRBV7-8 . . 14 TGTGCCAGCAGCTTCTTCGGGAATAACAATGAGCAGTTCTTC CASSFFGNNNEQFF
TRBJ2-2 TRBV19 many TRBD1 17 TGTGCCAGTAGTATCGGGACAGGGTATTTGGACACCGGGGAGCTGTTTTTT CASSIGTGYLDTGELFF
TRBJ2-7 TRBV27 . . 13 TGTGCCAGCAGTTTTTACGGAGCCTACGAGCAGTACTTC CASSFYGAYEQYF
TRBJ2-7 TRBV2 . . 13 TGTGCCAGCAGTGACCCGACAGTCTACGAGCAGTACTTC CASSDPTVYEQYF
TRBJ1-5 TRBV28 once . 14 TGTGCCAGCAGTTTAAGGGGATGGACGCAGCCCCAGCATTTT CASSLRGWTQPQHF
TRBJ1-3 TRBV6-6 few . 15 TGTGCCAGCAGTTTCGGGACAAACTCTGGAAACACCATATATTTT CASSFGTNSGNTIYF
TRBJ1-1 TRBV6-5 . . 13 TGTGCCAGCAGTTACTCATTTCGAGGTGGAGCTTTCTTT CASSYSFRGGAFF
TRBJ2-5 TRBV28 . . 15 TGTGCCAGCAGTTTAGACAGAACGTACCAAGAGACCCAGTACTTC CASSLDRTYQETQYF
TRBJ2-7 TRBV28 once . 12 TGTGCCAGCACCACAGACTATAACGAGCAGTACTTC CASTTDYNEQYF
TRBJ2-7 TRBV30 few . 12 TGTGCCTGGAGTATTGGGCGATACGAGCAGTACTTC CAWSIGRYEQYF
TRBJ2-1 TRBV6-4 . . 14 TGTGCCAGCAGCCGCCGGGGAGATTCCAATGAGCAGTTCTTC CASSRRGDSNEQFF
TRBJ1-4 TRBV27 . . 15 TGTGCCAGCAGTCCCTCAGTTGCAACTAATGAAAAACTGTTTTTT CASSPSVATNEKLFF
TRBJ2-2 TRBV6-5 . . 12 TGTGCCAGCGCGGCCGGGGCCGGGGAGCTGTTTTTT CASAAGAGELFF
TRBJ2-3 TRBV4-1 . TRBD1 17 TGCGCCAGCAGCCAATTCCCACAGGGGGGTAGCACAGATACGCAGTATTTT CASSQFPQGGSTDTQYF
TRBJ2-7 TRBV5-1 few TRBD2 18 TGCGCCAGCAGCTTGGGTTCCGGGCTAGCGGGGGGCTACTACGAGCAGTACTTC CASSLGSGLAGGYYEQYF
TRBJ2-7 TRBV6-1 . . 12 TGTGCCAGCAGTGACCTCTTCTACGAGCAGTACTTC CASSDLFYEQYF
TRBJ1-1 TRBV7-9 once TRBD1 14 TGTGCCAGCAGCGAGACAGGGGTCCTCACTGAAGCTTTCTTT CASSETGVLTEAFF